The 21 T cell receptor beta chains in this list originate from one sample, sequenced in a study of T cells in Graves' hyperthyroidism and ophthalmopathy. The source material, RNA transcripts, was used to amplify TCR beta CDR3 regions. First-round RT-PCR targeting the TCR CDR3 was performed with the HTBI primer set. MiXCR, run by TCRdb on the multiplex PCR reads, gives a single entry per CDR3 protein. The sample includes 470,000 or so distinct CDR3 sequences, 20% to 25% of them seen just once. The sample taken for sequencing was blood. The receptors derive from a man between 18 and 35 years old with Graves' hyperthyroidism.

CDR3 residues: CASSPGQGGPEAFF. The CDR3 DNA reads as TGTGCCAGCAGCCCGGGACAGGGTGGACCTGAAGCTTTCTTT. The V gene is TRBV12-3 or TRBV12-4, the J gene TRBJ1-1, with 9 bases aligning to TRBD1. The V gene end was trimmed by 6 bases and the J gene end by 6 bases; junction bases not matched to a gene: 8. The CDR3 is 14 amino acids.

This clonotype was found many times. The CDR3 DNA sequence: TGTGCCACCAGCAGAGGCGGGATGAGGGAGACCCAGTACTTC. It is translated as CATSRGGMRETQYF. The gene calls are TRBV15 and TRBJ2-5; tentatively, D is TRBD2 (6 bases). V was clipped by 1 base and J by 5 bases, with 11 bases between them. Germline V gene data show CDR1 as LNHNV and CDR2 as YYDKDF (reference sequence). This CDR3 comprises 14 residues.

This clonotype turned up a few times. The DNA for the CDR3 is TGTGCCAGCAGCTTAGCGGGTCAGGTTCCGGAAGAGACCCAGTACTTC. Translated, it gives CASSLAGQVPEETQYF. The chain recombines TRBV11-2 with TRBJ2-5; D ambiguous. V was pared by 1 base and J by 3 bases, with 15 bases between. CDR3 length: 16 residues. From germline, CDR1 is SGHAT and CDR2 FQNNGV.

The genes are TRBV2 and TRBJ1-5; no firm D call. The CDR3 length is 15 residues. Germline assignment: CDR1 SNHLY and CDR2 FYNNEI. V lost 5 bases and J lost 0, with 11 bases in between. The DNA of the CDR3 is TGTGCCAGCAGTTGGACTCCTGATAGCAATCAGCCCCAGCATTTT. It codes for CASSWTPDSNQPQHF.

A few counts support this clonotype. The rearrangement uses TRBV19 and TRBJ1-1; D unclear. Germline V gives CDR1 LNHDA, CDR2 SQIVND (reference sequence). This CDR3 is 11 amino acids long. Written as DNA, the CDR3 is TGTGCAACCGTGGGAGGACCTGAAGCTTTCTTT. As protein: CATVGGPEAFF.

At least ten counts were recorded for this clonotype. The chain couples TRBV13 to TRBJ2-4, with TRBD2 as a possible D gene (6 bases). Deletions cut 3 bases from V and 6 bases from J, with 9 bases between. Germline V gene data show CDR1 as PRHDT and CDR2 as FYEKMQ (reference sequence). This CDR3 region has 13 residues. The CDR3 sequence: CASSFSGVNIQYF. In DNA, the CDR3 is TGTGCCAGCAGCTTTTCGGGAGTAAACATTCAGTACTTC.

Ten or more counts support this clonotype. The V call is TRBV5-1, the J call TRBJ1-1; D unclear. Trimming pared 4 bases from V and 4 bases from J, leaving 14 bases between. The length of the CDR3 is 14 residues. CDR1 and CDR2 (germline): SGHRS, YFSETQ. The CDR3 protein is CASSGDGWGTEAFF. The CDR3 DNA is TGCGCCAGCAGCGGCGACGGGTGGGGCACTGAAGCTTTCTTT.

This clonotype occurred many times. CDR3 nucleotide sequence: TGTGCCAGCATGATAACCGGGACAGGGGTTTCCTACGAGCAGTACTTC. Protein product: CASMITGTGVSYEQYF. The genes are TRBV6-1 and TRBJ2-7; 10 bases fit TRBD1. The CDR3 sequence is 16 residues long. CDR1 and CDR2 (germline): MNHNS, SASEGT. Trimming took 7 bases from V and 1 from J; bases not matched to a gene: 10.

The CDR3 here is CSVGRDNSGNTIYF. The CDR3 DNA is TGCAGTGTCGGACGGGATAACTCTGGAAACACCATATATTTT. This rearrangement joins TRBV20-1 to TRBJ1-3; no reliable D call. Trimming cost V 7 bases and J 0 bases, with 13 bases left between them. Germline V gene data show CDR1 as DFQATT and CDR2 as SNEGSKA (reference sequence). CDR3 length equals 14 residues.

This clonotype was observed at least ten times. The chain links TRBV20-1 to TRBJ2-7, with 9 bases aligning to TRBD1. Germline values: CDR1 DFQATT, CDR2 SNEGSKA (reference sequence). The CDR3 loop spans 14 amino acids. The V segment lost 6 bases and the J segment 5 bases; nucleotides outside the gene matches: 11. The CDR3 is CSAMFQGQGDEQYF. CDR3 coding DNA: TGCAGTGCCATGTTTCAGGGACAGGGCGACGAGCAGTACTTC.

V gene TRBV29-1 combines with J gene TRBJ2-5, with D perhaps TRBD1 (5 bases). V was shortened by 6 bases and J by 4 bases, with 12 bases between the two germline ends. Germline V gene sequence: CDR1 SQVTM, CDR2 ANQGSEA. This CDR3 has 12 residues. The CDR3 nucleotides read TGCAGCGTCGCACCGACAGTAGAGACCCAGTACTTC. It specifies CSVAPTVETQYF.

At least ten counts were recorded for this clonotype. V gene TRBV24-1 combines with J gene TRBJ2-5, with D possibly matching TRBD1 (5 bases). From germline, CDR1 is KGHDR and CDR2 SFDVKD. V lost 9 bases and J 6 bases, leaving 19 bases between the germline ends. This CDR3 is 14 amino acids long. The CDR3 spells CATSGYDTTQTQYF. The DNA of the CDR3 is TGTGCCACCTCAGGGTATGACACCACACAGACCCAGTACTTC.

This clonotype was picked up many times. The V call is TRBV29-1, the J call TRBJ2-5; 7 bases are a match to TRBD1. The CDR3 runs 12 residues. V gave up 2 bases and J gave up 4 bases; unmatched junction bases: 1. Per germline, CDR1 SQVTM and CDR2 ANQGSEA. The CDR3 here is CSVENRGETQYF. CDR3 sequence (DNA): TGCAGCGTTGAAAACAGGGGAGAGACCCAGTACTTC.

The table lists this clonotype with many counts. This sequence joins TRBV6-5 and TRBJ2-7; D is uncertain. The CDR3 is made up of 13 amino acids. Germline V gene sequence: CDR1 MNHEY, CDR2 SVGAGI. V was pared by 0 bases and J by 7 bases, with 10 bases between. CDR3 region: CASSYSREGEQYF. For the CDR3, the DNA is TGTGCCAGCAGTTACTCTAGGGAAGGTGAGCAGTACTTC.

In its sample, this clonotype was seen many times. CDR3 nucleotide sequence: TGTGCCAGCACCGACAGGGGGCTAGGGAATCAGCCCCAGCATTTT. It yields the protein CASTDRGLGNQPQHF. The V call is TRBV28, the J call TRBJ1-5; 10 bases are shared with TRBD1. The germline V gene has CDR1 MDHEN and CDR2 SYDVKM. The trim removed 7 bases at V and 4 bases at J, leaving 7 bases unmatched. This CDR3 region has 15 residues.

V usage is TRBV28 and J usage is TRBJ1-1; D is unresolved. This CDR3 is 14 amino acids long. CDR1 and CDR2 from the germline V gene are MDHEN and SYDVKM. The V end lost 3 bases, the J end lost 3 bases, and 11 bases lay between the germline ends. In nucleotides, the CDR3 is TGTGCCAGCAGTTTGCTCCCCGGGTACACTGAAGCTTTCTTT. This codes for CASSLLPGYTEAFF.

The chain links TRBV3-1 to TRBJ1-6, with 7 bases fitting TRBD1. The V gene's germline CDR1 is LGHDT and CDR2 YNNKEL (reference sequence). Trimming cost V 1 base and J 9 bases; bases outside gene matches: 3. This CDR3 spans 14 amino acids. CDR3 in amino acids: CASSQATGVSPLHF. The CDR3 region has the DNA TGTGCCAGCAGCCAAGCCACAGGGGTTTCACCCCTCCACTTT.

This clonotype was recorded many times. CDR3 region: CASSTLLSGRGTGELFF. The DNA for the CDR3 is TGTGCCAGCAGCACCCTACTTTCGGGGCGCGGCACCGGGGAGCTGTTTTTT. The chain links TRBV6-4 to TRBJ2-2; perhaps D is TRBD1 or TRBD2 (5 bases each). Between the trimmed V and J ends, which lost 6 bases and 4 bases, there was a span of 21 bases. The CDR3 has 17 amino acids. In germline, CDR1 is MRHNA, CDR2 SNTAGT.

This clonotype has ten or more counts. The gene calls are TRBV28 and TRBJ2-5, with D perhaps TRBD2 (5 bases). Germline V CDR1 and CDR2: MDHEN, SYDVKM. The CDR3 is 12 residues long. Trimming removed 4 bases from V and 11 bases from J, with 14 bases in between. CDR3 protein: CASSSPGLTQYF. Written as DNA, the CDR3 is TGTGCCAGCAGTTCGCCCGGACTTACTCAGTACTTC.

This clonotype showed up many times. This chain joins TRBV7-8 and TRBJ2-7; the D call may be TRBD1 or TRBD2 (5 bases each). This CDR3 has 15 residues. Trimming removed 2 bases at V and 0 bases at J, with 11 bases between. Germline V gene data show CDR1 as SGHVS and CDR2 as FQNEAQ. The CDR3 DNA is TGTGCCAGCAGCTTAAGGGACGGCCTCTCCTACGAGCAGTACTTC. This encodes CASSLRDGLSYEQYF. Variable domain in full (rest from reference TRBV7-8 and TRBJ2-7): GAGVSQSPRYKVAKRGQDVALRCDPISGHVSLFWYQQALGQGPEFLTYFQNEAQLDKSGLPSDRFFAERPEGSVSTLKIQRTQQEDSAVYLCASSLRDGLSYEQYFGPGTRLTVT.

The rearrangement links TRBV10-3 to TRBJ2-7; tentatively, D is TRBD1 or TRBD2 (5 bases each). The V end lost 6 bases, the J end lost 2 bases, and 14 bases lay between the germline ends. The CDR3 runs to 14 residues. The germline V gene has CDR1 ENHRY and CDR2 SYGVKD. The CDR3 nucleotides read TGTGCCATCAGCCCCCGGGACCAAACCTACGAGCAGTACTTC. It encodes CAISPRDQTYEQYF.